Listed here are 24 T cell receptor beta chains from one sample, sequenced in a study of blood T cell repertoires in COVID-19. Here immunoSEQ multiplex PCR was the method, and the copy in TCRdb shows in-frame clones only, minus some. The sample has tens of thousands of clones; 88% are singletons. Specimen: peripheral blood. The source of these receptors is a human donor in a cohort sampled during active COVID-19.

The chain is built from TRBV28 and TRBJ2-1, with TRBD1 identical over 9 bases. J gave up 8 bases and V 4 bases, and 12 bases lay outside the gene matches. The CDR3 consists of 16 residues. The germline gives CDR1 MDHEN, CDR2 SYDVKM. CDR3 in DNA: TGTGCCAGCAGTTCCTCCGGGACAGGGTTTAGTGATGAGCAGTTCTTC. It translates to CASSSSGTGFSDEQFF.

V is TRBV29-1 and J is TRBJ2-7, with 9 bases fitting TRBD1. This CDR3 comprises 13 residues. The ends lost 4 bases at V and 6 bases at J; junction bases unmatched: 7. CDR1 and CDR2 (germline): SQVTM, ANQGSEA. The CDR3 here is CSVGGQGDVEQYF. The DNA of the CDR3 is TGCAGCGTTGGGGGACAGGGCGATGTCGAGCAGTACTTC.

This chain uses TRBV6-5 with TRBJ1-2, with 9 bases fitting TRBD1. CDR1 is MNHEY, CDR2 SVGAGI, per germline. The CDR3 runs to 14 residues. V shed 2 bases, J shed 5 bases, and the junction held 3 bases outside the gene matches. For the CDR3, the DNA is TGTGCCAGCAGTTACGCGACAGGGGGGTATGGCTACACCTTC. Protein product: CASSYATGGYGYTF.

In its sample, this clone was seen once. The chain is built from TRBV3-1 (or the pseudogene TRBV3-2) and TRBJ1-1, with 7 positions matching TRBD1. The J segment lost 1 base and the V segment lost 4 bases, leaving 3 bases of the junction unmatched. The CDR3 has 14 amino acids. The germline V gene has CDR1 LGHDT and CDR2 YNNKEL (reference sequence). CDR3 bases: TGTGCCAGCAGCCGGACAGGCCCGAACACTGAAGCTTTCTTT. Encoded protein: CASSRTGPNTEAFF.

The rearrangement joins TRBV11-3 to TRBJ2-1; 7 nucleotides align to TRBD2. Trimming at V came to 0 bases and at J to 11 bases, leaving 7 bases not matched to a gene. The CDR3 contains 14 residues. CDR1 is SGHNT and CDR2 is YENEEA in the germline V gene. CDR3 nucleotide sequence: TGTGCCAGCAGCTTAGATCCTAGCGGCAGGCAGCAGTTCTTC. Amino acids: CASSLDPSGRQQFF.

This chain uses TRBV7-9 with TRBJ2-7, with 11 bases that match TRBD1. CDR3 length equals 15 residues. Germline values: CDR1 SEHNR, CDR2 FQNEAQ (reference sequence). J gave up 2 bases and V 6 bases, and 6 bases lay outside the gene matches. The CDR3 loop is CASRPGTGGPYEQYF. CDR3 nucleotides: TGTGCCAGCAGACCGGGGACAGGGGGTCCCTACGAGCAGTACTTC.

The rearrangement joins TRBV7-8 to TRBJ1-4; 9 nucleotides align to TRBD1. Germline CDR1 SGHVS, CDR2 FQNEAQ. V was clipped by 4 bases and J by 5 bases; unmatched bases: 8. The CDR3 contains 16 residues. The CDR3 loop is CASSSGDRAINEKLFF. CDR3 nucleotide sequence: TGTGCCAGCAGCTCTGGGGACAGGGCTATAAATGAAAAACTGTTTTTT.

This chain joins TRBV6-6 and TRBJ2-4; D perhaps matches TRBD2 (6 bases). Germline lookup yields CDR1 MNHNY and CDR2 SVGAGI (reference sequence). The CDR3 contains 15 residues. V lost 6 bases, J lost 0 bases, and 12 bases lay in between. The CDR3 sequence is CASRGGELAKNIQYF. CDR3 DNA: TGTGCCAGCAGGGGAGGAGAACTAGCCAAAAACATTCAGTACTTC.

This clone was recorded only once. This chain uses TRBV12-5 with TRBJ2-7, with D possibly TRBD1 on 6 matching bases. The V end was cut by 7 bases, the J end by 7 bases, with 14 bases between. The CDR3 runs to 12 residues. Germline V gene data show CDR1 as LGHNT and CDR2 as FRNRAP. CDR3 loop: CASADRPWEQYF. CDR3 in DNA: TGTGCTAGTGCCGACAGGCCATGGGAGCAGTACTTC. The complete variable domain, with remaining parts taken from reference TRBV12-5 and TRBJ2-7, reads DARVTQTPRHKVTEMGQEVTMRCQPILGHNTVFWYRQTMMQGLELLAYFRNRAPLDDSGMPKDRFSAEMPDATLATLKIQPSEPRDSAVYFCASADRPWEQYFGPGTRLTVT.

The rearrangement joins TRBV5-1 to TRBJ2-7, with a tentative D call TRBD1 (7 bases). The CDR3 extends over 14 amino acids. Germline V lookup: CDR1 SGHRS, CDR2 YFSETQ. Deletions cut 5 bases from V and 1 base from J, with 13 bases between. The CDR3 bases are TGCGCCAGCAGACCCGCGGGACAGTCCTACGAGCAGTACTTC. Residues: CASRPAGQSYEQYF.

V usage is TRBV7-2 and J usage is TRBJ1-5; D call uncertain. The CDR3 consists of 15 residues. Germline loops: CDR1 SGHTA, CDR2 FQGNSA. V lost 4 bases, J lost 6 bases, and 16 bases lay in between. The DNA of the CDR3 is TGTGCCAGCAGCTACGGCGGGAATTGGCGTCAGCCCCAGCATTTT. It specifies CASSYGGNWRQPQHF. The full variable domain, rest sourced from reference TRBV7-2 and TRBJ1-5, is GAGVSQSPSNKVTEKGKDVELRCDPISGHTALYWYRQSLGQGLEFLIYFQGNSAPDKSGLPSDRFSAERTGGSVSTLTIQRTQQEDSAVYLCASSYGGNWRQPQHFGDGTRLSIL.

This chain connects TRBV2 to TRBJ1-2; TRBD1 might be the D (5 bases). Trimming stripped 6 bases from V and 1 base from J, with 15 bases between. CDR3 length: 15 residues. Germline V gene sequence: CDR1 SNHLY, CDR2 FYNNEI. The CDR3 DNA sequence: TGTGCCAGCAGCCTCGGGCAGGGAGGTAACTATGGCTACACCTTC. Protein sequence: CASSLGQGGNYGYTF.

This chain connects TRBV5-1 to TRBJ2-5; 8 bases fit TRBD1. CDR3 length: 15 residues. Germline trimming cut 3 bases from V and 4 bases from J; bases unmatched to any gene: 8. From germline, CDR1 is SGHRS and CDR2 YFSETQ. The CDR3 DNA sequence: TGCGCCAGCAGCTATACAGGGGGGTTGTCAGAGACCCAGTACTTC. Its protein is CASSYTGGLSETQYF.

This clone was detected once. The J gene is TRBJ2-7, the V gene TRBV18; 11 bases agree with TRBD1. Looked up from germline, CDR1 is KGHSH and CDR2 is LQKENI. This CDR3 spans 15 amino acids. Losses at the gene ends were 5 bases for V and 2 bases for J; bases not matched to a gene: 5. Here the CDR3 DNA reads TGTGCCAGCTCAGGGGGGACAGGGGGGCCCTACGAGCAGTACTTC. Protein: CASSGGTGGPYEQYF.

This clone occurred once. The chain uses TRBV9 and TRBJ2-6; 11 bases align to TRBD1. Germline loops: CDR1 SGDLS, CDR2 YYNGEE. J lost 2 bases, V lost 5 bases, and 9 bases had no gene match. The CDR3 covers 18 residues. CDR3 sequence: CASRGQGAYSPGANVLTF. The DNA for the CDR3 is TGTGCCAGCAGAGGACAGGGGGCGTACTCCCCTGGGGCCAACGTCCTGACTTTC.

The DNA of the CDR3 is TGTGCCAGCAGTACCCGGGACAAGCCCTACAATGAGCAGTTCTTC. This codes for CASSTRDKPYNEQFF. V usage is TRBV28 and J usage is TRBJ2-1; tentatively, D is TRBD1 (6 bases). The CDR3 consists of 15 residues. The V end was cut by 5 bases, the J end by 2 bases, with 13 bases between. Germline-derived CDR1 and CDR2 are MDHEN and SYDVKM.

V usage is TRBV3-1 (or the pseudogene TRBV3-2) and J usage is TRBJ1-3; the D is unclear. The CDR3 has 14 residues. Deletions cut 4 bases from V and 2 bases from J, with 9 bases between. The germline gives CDR1 LGHDT, CDR2 YNNKEL (reference sequence). The CDR3 protein is CASSREAAGNTIYF. The DNA of the CDR3 is TGTGCCAGCAGCCGAGAAGCCGCTGGAAACACCATATATTTT.

This chain uses TRBV6-2 or TRBV6-3 with TRBJ2-1, with 10 bases aligning to TRBD1. The CDR3 contains 16 residues. With 4 bases clipped from V and 3 bases from J, the junction kept 6 bases outside the gene matches. CDR1 is MNHEY, CDR2 SVGEGT, per germline. This CDR3 is CASSFPGTGDYNEQFF. The DNA of the CDR3 is TGTGCCAGCAGTTTCCCCGGGACAGGGGACTACAATGAGCAGTTCTTC.

CDR3 in amino acids: CASSWTGANTEAFF. The CDR3 nucleotides read TGTGCCAGCAGCTGGACAGGTGCAAACACTGAAGCTTTCTTT. The V gene is TRBV5-4, the J gene TRBJ1-1, with 7 bases identical to TRBD1. The V gene end was trimmed by 3 bases and the J gene end by 2 bases; junction bases not matched to a gene: 4. Germline values: CDR1 SGHNT, CDR2 YYREEE (reference sequence). This CDR3 contains 14 residues.

The V gene is TRBV27, the J gene TRBJ1-1, with a weak D call TRBD1 (6 bases). The CDR3 totals 13 residues. Germline CDR1 MNHEY, CDR2 SMNVEV (reference sequence). Trimming took 5 bases from V and 10 from J, leaving 17 bases between them. The CDR3 reads CASSPNVGGRAFF. CDR3 DNA sequence: TGTGCCAGCAGTCCGAATGTTGGGGGCCGAGCTTTCTTT.

The chain uses TRBV2 and TRBJ2-7; possible D gene TRBD2, 7 bases. V was trimmed by 2 bases and J by 1 base, leaving 12 bases between them. The CDR3 length is 15 residues. Per germline, CDR1 SNHLY and CDR2 FYNNEI. The CDR3 DNA follows: TGTGCCAGCAGTGAACTGGCGGGGGCTTCCTACGAGCAGTACTTC. Amino acid sequence: CASSELAGASYEQYF.

This chain links TRBV5-6 with TRBJ1-6; D uncertain. Deletions cut 0 bases from V and 10 bases from J, with 17 bases between. The CDR3 sequence is 16 residues long. In germline, CDR1 is SGHDT, CDR2 YYEEEE. The CDR3 here is CASSLADSLLGSPLHF. The CDR3 DNA reads TGTGCCAGCAGCTTGGCGGACTCTCTTCTAGGATCACCCCTCCACTTT. Full variable domain (outside the CDR3, taken from reference TRBV5-6 and TRBJ1-6): DAGVTQSPTHLIKTRGQQVTLRCSPKSGHDTVSWYQQALGQGPQFIFQYYEEEERQRGNFPDRFSGHQFPNYSSELNVNALLLGDSALYLCASSLADSLLGSPLHFGNGTRLTVT.

The chain employs TRBV10-3 and TRBJ2-7; maybe TRBD1 (6 bases). The CDR3 has 14 amino acids. The germline V and J ends were trimmed by 5 bases and 1 base, with 12 bases remaining between them. Germline V gene sequence: CDR1 ENHRY, CDR2 SYGVKD. CDR3 in amino acids: CAISYRDKSYEQYF. CDR3 DNA sequence: TGTGCCATCAGTTACCGGGACAAGTCCTACGAGCAGTACTTC.

The CDR3 bases are TGTGCCAGTAGTTCCCCGGGACAGGGGCCTTCACCCCTCCACTTT. It specifies CASSSPGQGPSPLHF. The chain has TRBV19 and TRBJ1-6, with 10 bases identical to TRBD1. The CDR3 has 15 amino acids. Germline trimming cut 5 bases from V and 9 bases from J; bases unmatched to any gene: 7. CDR1 and CDR2 from the germline V gene are LNHDA and SQIVND (reference sequence).